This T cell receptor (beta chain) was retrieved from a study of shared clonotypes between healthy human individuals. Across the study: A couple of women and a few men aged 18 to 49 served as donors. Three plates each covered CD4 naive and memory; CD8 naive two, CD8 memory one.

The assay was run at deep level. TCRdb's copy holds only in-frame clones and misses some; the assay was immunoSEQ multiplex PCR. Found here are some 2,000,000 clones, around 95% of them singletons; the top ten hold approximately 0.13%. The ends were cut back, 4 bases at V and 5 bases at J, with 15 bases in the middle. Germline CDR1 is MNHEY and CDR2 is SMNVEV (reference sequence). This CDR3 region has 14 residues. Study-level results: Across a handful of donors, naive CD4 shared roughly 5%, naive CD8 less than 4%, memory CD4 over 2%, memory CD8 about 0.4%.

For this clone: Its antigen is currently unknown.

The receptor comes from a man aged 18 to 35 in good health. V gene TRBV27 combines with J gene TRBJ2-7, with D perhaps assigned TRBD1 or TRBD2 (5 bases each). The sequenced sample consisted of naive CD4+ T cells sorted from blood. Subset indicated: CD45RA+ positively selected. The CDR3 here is CASSSGRTSNEQYF. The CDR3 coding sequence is TGTGCCAGCAGTTCAGGGCGGACTTCGAACGAGCAGTACTTC.